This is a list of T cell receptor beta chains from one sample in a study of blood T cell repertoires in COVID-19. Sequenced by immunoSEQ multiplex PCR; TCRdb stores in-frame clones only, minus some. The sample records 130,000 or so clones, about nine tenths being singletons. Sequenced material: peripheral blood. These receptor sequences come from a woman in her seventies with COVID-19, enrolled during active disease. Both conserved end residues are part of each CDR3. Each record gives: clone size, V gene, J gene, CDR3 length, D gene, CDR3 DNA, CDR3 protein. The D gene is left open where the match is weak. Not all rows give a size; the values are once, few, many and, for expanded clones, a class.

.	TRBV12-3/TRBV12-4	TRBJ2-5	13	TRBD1	TGTGCCAGCAGCGTTAACAGGGGGGAGACCCAGTACTTC	CASSVNRGETQYF
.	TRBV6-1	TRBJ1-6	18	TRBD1	TGTGCCAGCAGTGATCTCCCCGGGACAGGGGCCTATAATTCACCCCTCCACTTT	CASSDLPGTGAYNSPLHF
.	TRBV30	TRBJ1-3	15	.	TGTGCCTGGAGTAAGCCAACCGCCAAGGGAAACACCATATATTTT	CAWSKPTAKGNTIYF
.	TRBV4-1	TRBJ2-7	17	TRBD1	TGCGCCAGCAGCCAGGTCTTGACCGGGACAGGGATCTACGAGCAGTACTTC	CASSQVLTGTGIYEQYF
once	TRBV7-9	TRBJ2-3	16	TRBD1	TGTGCCAGCAGCCCCCGACAGGGGGAAAGCACAGATACGCAGTATTTT	CASSPRQGESTDTQYF
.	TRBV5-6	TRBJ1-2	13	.	TGTGCCAGCAGCGTGACAGTGAACTATGGCTACACCTTC	CASSVTVNYGYTF
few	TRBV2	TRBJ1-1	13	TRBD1	TGTGCCAGCAGTGGGCAGGGGGCGATTGAAGCTTTCTTT	CASSGQGAIEAFF
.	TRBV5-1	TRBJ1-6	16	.	TGCGCCAGCAGCTTGAGCGGGGGTGGTGAAAGTTCACCCCTCCACTTT	CASSLSGGGESSPLHF
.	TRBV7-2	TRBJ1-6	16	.	TGTGCCAGCAGCTTAGCGGCGGCAGGGTTAGGATCACCCCTCCACTTT	CASSLAAAGLGSPLHF
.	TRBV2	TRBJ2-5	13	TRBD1	TGTGCCAGCAGGCTCGGACAGGGTAGGACCCAGTACTTC	CASRLGQGRTQYF
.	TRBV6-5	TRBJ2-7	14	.	TGTGCCAGCAGTTACGGAGCTAGTGCAGACGAGCAGTACTTC	CASSYGASADEQYF
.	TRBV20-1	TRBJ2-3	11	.	TGCAGTATACAGTTAAGAGATACGCAGTATTTT	CSIQLRDTQYF
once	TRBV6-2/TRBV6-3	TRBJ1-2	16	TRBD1	TGTGCCAGCAGCCCTAGCTCGGGACAGGGTAACTATGGCTACACCTTC	CASSPSSGQGNYGYTF
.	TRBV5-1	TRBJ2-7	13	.	TGCGCCAGCAGCTTGGAGAGCTCCTACGAGCAGTACTTC	CASSLESSYEQYF